This TCR beta chain was documented in a study of blood T cell repertoires in COVID-19. The germline CDR1 and CDR2 sequences are MNHEY and SVGAGI. The V end lost 0 bases, the J end lost 13 bases, and 7 bases lay between the germline ends. The CDR3 extends over 11 amino acids. This clone was seen a handful of times. TCRdb's copy holds only in-frame clones and misses some; the assay was immunoSEQ multiplex PCR. Of some 300,000 clones listed, nearly 90% are singletons. The specimen was PBMCs or T cells enriched from blood (not recorded which). The source of this sequence is a woman in her 30s who had recovered from COVID-19. The chain carries TRBV6-5 and TRBJ2-1; the D is unclear. The CDR3 reads CASSYSNCQFF. The CDR3 region has the DNA TGTGCCAGCAGTTACTCCAACTGTCAGTTCTTC.